These T cell receptor beta chains were read from a single sample in a study of shared clonotypes between healthy human individuals. The method was immunoSEQ multiplex PCR; TCRdb's version includes in-frame clones alone and lacks a portion of them. The repertoire has about 2.1 million clones, around 95% of them found once; the top ten carry roughly 1.7%. Sequenced input: naive CD8+ T cells from PBMCs. Receptors originate from a man between 18 and 29 years old in good health. Some clones in this sample may be carry-over from other donors' samples. CDR3s include the opening cysteine and the closing phenylalanine or tryptophan. D genes are given only for firm matches. Clone size is stated in some rows and not others, as once, few, many or a class when expanded.

J gene | D gene | V gene | clone size | CDR3 protein | CDR3 DNA
TRBJ2-3 | TRBD1 | TRBV16 | . | CASSGRGQGIITDTQYF | TGTGCCAGCAGCGGCCGGGGACAGGGAATTATCACAGATACGCAGTATTTT
TRBJ2-7 | TRBD2 | TRBV7-9 | . | CASTPGGGVEQYF | TGTGCCAGCACCCCTGGTGGGGGGGTCGAGCAGTACTTC
TRBJ1-1 | . | TRBV7-9 | . | CASSLALSGDEAFF | TGTGCCAGCAGCCTAGCCCTTTCCGGAGATGAAGCTTTCTTT
TRBJ2-7 | TRBD2 | TRBV4-1 | . | CASSQDGTSGSLPYEQYF | TGCGCCAGCAGCCAAGATGGGACTAGCGGGAGTCTTCCTTACGAGCAGTACTTC
TRBJ1-1 | . | TRBV14 | . | CASSQDRGVAEAFF | TGTGCCAGCAGCCAAGATCGGGGGGTAGCTGAAGCTTTCTTT
TRBJ2-1 | . | TRBV2 | . | CASSEHRVREPHFYNEQFF | TGTGCCAGCAGTGAACATAGGGTGAGGGAACCCCATTTTTACAATGAGCAGTTCTTC
TRBJ2-7 | TRBD1 | TRBV7-6 | . | CASSLEMTGWYEQYF | TGTGCCAGCAGCTTAGAGATGACAGGGTGGTACGAGCAGTACTTC
TRBJ2-2 | TRBD2 | TRBV4-3 | . | CASSQDWRRLAGGGTGELFF | TGCGCCAGCAGCCAAGATTGGAGGCGTCTGGCGGGAGGTGGTACCGGGGAGCTGTTTTTT
TRBJ1-1 | TRBD1 | TRBV7-2 | . | CASSLGDRGLNTEAFF | TGTGCCAGCAGCTTAGGGGACAGGGGGTTGAACACTGAAGCTTTCTTT
TRBJ1-1 | TRBD1 | TRBV19 | . | CASRHRDRGTEAFF | TGTGCCAGTAGACACCGGGACAGGGGCACTGAAGCTTTCTTT
TRBJ1-2 | . | TRBV30 | . | CAWSGSTGSGGYTF | TGTGCCTGGAGTGGATCTACGGGATCAGGAGGCTACACCTTC
TRBJ2-1 | TRBD1 | TRBV10-3 | once | CAISGGGVRQTLGNNEQFF | TGTGCCATCAGTGGAGGGGGCGTGCGGCAGACCCTAGGGAACAATGAGCAGTTCTTC
TRBJ2-1 | . | TRBV7-9 | . | CASSLPPTRVDEQFF | TGTGCCAGCAGCTTACCGCCCACTAGGGTCGATGAGCAGTTCTTC
TRBJ2-7 | TRBD1 | TRBV28 | . | CASSPDRAGEQYF | TGTGCCAGCAGCCCGGACAGGGCGGGCGAGCAGTACTTC
TRBJ2-1 | TRBD2 | TRBV25-1 | . | CASGAGTTYNEQFF | TGTGCCAGCGGAGCGGGAACGACCTACAATGAGCAGTTCTTC
TRBJ2-2 | TRBD1 | TRBV7-9 | . | CASSLSTGVLTGELFF | TGTGCCAGCAGCCTATCCACAGGGGTATTAACCGGGGAGCTGTTTTTT
TRBJ2-1 | . | TRBV6-4 | . | CASGENEQFF | TGTGCCAGCGGTGAAAATGAGCAGTTCTTC
TRBJ2-6 | TRBD2 | TRBV29-1 | . | CSVEDRASGSGANVLTF | TGCAGCGTTGAAGATCGGGCTAGCGGTTCTGGGGCCAACGTCCTGACTTTC
TRBJ2-7 | . | TRBV6-1 | . | CASSEAPRALEQYF | TGTGCCAGCAGTGAAGCGCCCCGAGCCCTGGAGCAGTACTTC
TRBJ2-7 | . | TRBV15 | . | CATSRDSVGEQYF | TGTGCCACCAGCAGAGATTCGGTGGGAGAGCAGTACTTC
TRBJ2-7 | . | TRBV7-6 | . | CASSLAGRGFDYEQYF | TGTGCCAGCAGCTTAGCGGGCAGGGGCTTCGACTACGAGCAGTACTTC
TRBJ2-7 | . | TRBV27 | . | CASSSATALEQYF | TGTGCCAGCAGTTCAGCTACAGCTCTCGAGCAGTACTTC
TRBJ2-7 | . | TRBV5-4 | . | CASSSGQSYEQYF | TGTGCCAGCAGTTCTGGACAGAGTTACGAGCAGTACTTC
TRBJ1-6 | TRBD1 | TRBV11-2 | . | CASSQATGFNSPLHF | TGTGCCAGCAGCCAGGCGACAGGGTTCAATTCACCCCTCCACTTT
TRBJ2-5 | . | TRBV6-6 | . | CASSKVPPVEKETQYF | TGTGCCAGCAGTAAGGTGCCCCCAGTAGAAAAAGAGACCCAGTACTTC
TRBJ1-1 | . | TRBV19 | . | CASSLKGRTNTEAFF | TGTGCCAGTAGCCTTAAAGGACGGACGAACACTGAAGCTTTCTTT
TRBJ2-6 | . | TRBV11-1 | . | CASSLGSSGANVLTF | TGTGCCAGCAGCTTAGGTAGCTCTGGGGCCAACGTCCTGACTTTC
TRBJ2-2 | . | TRBV9 | . | CASSVTSGAGELFF | TGTGCCAGCAGCGTAACCTCGGGCGCCGGGGAGCTGTTTTTT
TRBJ1-3 | . | TRBV6-1 | . | CASSESGGLFRSGEPGNTIYF | TGTGCCAGCAGTGAATCAGGAGGGCTCTTCAGGTCCGGGGAACCTGGAAACACCATATATTTT
TRBJ2-3 | TRBD2 | TRBV29-1 | . | CSVETGGPGDTQYF | TGCAGCGTTGAAACGGGAGGGCCAGGGGATACGCAGTATTTT
TRBJ1-5 | . | TRBV28 | . | CASNLNRDNQPQHF | TGTGCCAGCAACCTTAACAGGGATAATCAGCCCCAGCATTTT
TRBJ2-5 | TRBD2 | TRBV29-1 | . | CSVVISGIRGETQYF | TGCAGCGTTGTTATTAGCGGGATAAGAGGCGAGACCCAGTACTTC
TRBJ1-2 | . | TRBV19 | . | CASSMERQDGYTF | TGTGCCAGTAGTATGGAGAGGCAGGATGGCTACACCTTC
TRBJ1-5 | . | TRBV27 | . | CASSLLGDQPQHF | TGTGCCAGCAGTTTATTGGGGGATCAGCCCCAGCATTTT
TRBJ2-2 | TRBD2 | TRBV19 | . | CARPGLAGGSNTGELFF | TGTGCCAGACCCGGACTAGCGGGAGGTTCGAACACCGGGGAGCTGTTTTTT
TRBJ1-5 | . | TRBV7-9 | . | CASSTRQAQEENQPQHF | TGTGCCAGCAGCACCCGACAGGCCCAAGAAGAAAATCAGCCCCAGCATTTT
TRBJ1-1 | . | TRBV28 | . | CASSLTRGGTEAFF | TGTGCCAGCAGTTTAACCAGGGGAGGCACTGAAGCTTTCTTT
TRBJ2-2 | . | TRBV2 | . | CASLSRIGATGELFF | TGTGCCAGCCTTTCACGAATCGGGGCGACCGGGGAGCTGTTTTTT
TRBJ2-5 | . | TRBV15 | . | CATSWLGETQYF | TGTGCCACCAGCTGGCTCGGAGAGACCCAGTACTTC
TRBJ2-7 | TRBD2 | TRBV5-8 | . | CASILLGSAGGPYEQYF | TGTGCCAGCATCCTATTGGGTTCAGCGGGAGGCCCGTACGAGCAGTACTTC
TRBJ2-1 | . | TRBV9 | . | CASSPSGHNEQFF | TGTGCCAGCAGCCCCAGTGGGCACAATGAGCAGTTCTTC
TRBJ2-7 | . | TRBV9 | . | CASSAGYEQYF | TGTGCCAGCAGCGCGGGCTACGAGCAGTACTTC
TRBJ2-5 | . | TRBV4-1 | . | CASSQRGRETQYF | TGCGCCAGCAGCCAAAGGGGACGGGAGACCCAGTACTTC
TRBJ2-5 | . | TRBV28 | . | CASTSSGGGQETQYF | TGTGCCAGCACTTCTAGCGGAGGGGGCCAAGAGACCCAGTACTTC
TRBJ1-4 | . | TRBV9 | . | CASNTGSANEKLFF | TGTGCCAGCAATACGGGATCGGCTAATGAAAAACTGTTTTTT
TRBJ2-7 | TRBD2 | TRBV19 | . | CASSSGREAPLSEQYF | TGTGCCAGTAGTTCCGGGCGGGAGGCCCCACTCTCCGAGCAGTACTTC
TRBJ2-1 | . | TRBV7-9 | . | CASSQGRDGSGTNEQFF | TGTGCCAGCAGCCAAGGTAGGGACGGGAGTGGGACCAATGAGCAGTTCTTC
TRBJ2-7 | . | TRBV29-1 | . | CSTVRAPSYEQYF | TGCAGCACCGTCCGGGCTCCGTCCTACGAGCAGTACTTC
TRBJ2-7 | . | TRBV6-1 | . | CASSELYQNSYYEQYF | TGTGCCAGCAGTGAATTGTACCAGAACTCGTACTACGAGCAGTACTTC
TRBJ2-7 | . | TRBV28 | . | CASSSLPARALYEQYF | TGTGCCAGCAGTTCCCTCCCCGCCAGGGCCCTCTACGAGCAGTACTTC
TRBJ2-5 | TRBD2 | TRBV10-1 | . | CASSEGVGRVQETQYF | TGCGCCAGCAGTGAAGGGGTCGGGAGGGTTCAAGAGACCCAGTACTTC
TRBJ2-1 | TRBD2 | TRBV4-1 | . | CASSPQGLTSGSDNEQFF | TGCGCCAGCAGCCCACAGGGACTGACTAGCGGGAGTGACAATGAGCAGTTCTTC
TRBJ2-1 | . | TRBV2 | . | CASSERQDYNEQFF | TGTGCCAGCAGTGAACGACAGGATTACAATGAGCAGTTCTTC